The 3 T cell receptor beta chains below come from one sample, sequenced in a study of blood T cell repertoires in COVID-19. Sequencing was performed with immunoSEQ multiplex PCR; in TCRdb, only in-frame clones are kept and a portion is missing. The repertoire holds about 150,000 clones, with under 90% as singletons. The source material was peripheral blood. These receptors came from a man in his 60s with acute or convalescent COVID-19.

V is TRBV5-1 and J is TRBJ2-7, with D maybe TRBD1 (5 bases). The length of the CDR3 is 14 residues. Trimming shortened V by 0 bases and J by 2 bases, and 9 bases separated the two germline ends. From germline, CDR1 is SGHRS and CDR2 YFSETQ. CDR3 residues: CASSLDAGTYEQYF. As DNA, the CDR3 is TGCGCCAGCAGCTTGGATGCAGGGACCTACGAGCAGTACTTC.

V usage is TRBV7-6 and J usage is TRBJ1-4; D ambiguous. The CDR3 sequence is 13 residues long. Germline CDR1 reads SGHVS; CDR2 reads FNYEAQ. V lost 1 base, J lost 8 bases, and 8 bases lay in between. The CDR3 is CASSLVSGEKLFF. DNA of the CDR3: TGTGCCAGCAGCTTAGTTTCGGGAGAAAAACTGTTTTTT. Complete variable domain (other parts from reference TRBV7-6 and TRBJ1-4): GAGVSQSPRYKVTKRGQDVALRCDPISGHVSLYWYRQALGQGPEFLTYFNYEAQQDKSGLPNDRFSAERPEGSISTLTIQRTEQRDSAMYRCASSLVSGEKLFFGSGTQLSVL.

The chain carries TRBV30 and TRBJ2-6, with D perhaps TRBD2 (5 bases). The CDR3 consists of 16 residues. Trimming took off 2 bases at V and 3 bases at J, with 14 bases between the two ends. The germline CDR1 and CDR2 sequences are GTSNPN and SVGIG (reference sequence). For the CDR3, the DNA is TGTGCCTGGAGTCCGAGGTCGGGGAATGGGGCCAACGTCCTGACTTTC. As protein: CAWSPRSGNGANVLTF.